This note documents a single TCR beta chain sequence. As yet, its antigen is unknown. The CDR3 is made up of 17 amino acids. V lost 5 bases, J lost 2 bases, and 14 bases stayed unmatched. CDR1 SGHVS and CDR2 FQNEAQ come from the germline V gene. Approximately 2 micrograms of genomic DNA (from cryopreserved PBMCs) were used for TCR beta libraries. The entry originates in a study of cytotoxic CD8 clonotypes in ibrutinib-treated CLL. The wider study: Recorded responses included 24 partial and 2 complete; following median about 68 months, roughly 15 stayed remitted and around 12 progressed. Samples showed on average approximately 270,000 productive templates and about 100,000 productive rearrangements. General observations from the study: Public clonotypes showed up rarely, and on treatment they shrank or held steady.

The protocol was immunoSEQ multiplex PCR, while the TCRdb copy is restricted to in-frame clones and leaves out a portion. The table records 330,000 or so clones, 67% of them present only once. This clonotype was obtained from a human donor with chronic lymphocytic leukemia. The sample here was PBMCs, taken after 36 months of ibrutinib treatment. V is TRBV7-8 and J is TRBJ2-7, with 8 bases lining up with TRBD1. In DNA, the CDR3 is TGTGCCAGCAGCCGTTTAGTTGGACAGGGTTTCCCCTACGAGCAGTACTTC. Its protein is CASSRLVGQGFPYEQYF.